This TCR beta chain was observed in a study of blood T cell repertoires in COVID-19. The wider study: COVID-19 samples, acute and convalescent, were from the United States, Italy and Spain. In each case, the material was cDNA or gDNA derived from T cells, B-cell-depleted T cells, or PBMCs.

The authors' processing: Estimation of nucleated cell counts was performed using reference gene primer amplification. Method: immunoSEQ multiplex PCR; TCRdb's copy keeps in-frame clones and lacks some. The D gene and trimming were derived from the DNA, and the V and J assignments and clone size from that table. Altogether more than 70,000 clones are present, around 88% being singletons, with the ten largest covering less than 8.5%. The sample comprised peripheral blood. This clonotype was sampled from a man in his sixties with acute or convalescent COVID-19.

The CDR3 nucleotides read TGTGCCAGCAGCTTAGACAGGGGAGTTTCTGGAAACACCATATATTTT. Its translation: CASSLDRGVSGNTIYF. The chain carries TRBV7-9 and TRBJ1-3; 7 bases agree with TRBD1. This CDR3 has 16 amino acids. The trim removed 1 base at V and 1 base at J, leaving 4 bases unmatched. CDR1 is SEHNR and CDR2 is FQNEAQ in the germline V gene (reference sequence).